One and the same sample provided the 23 T cell receptor beta chains below, sequenced in a study of a mutant IDH1 vaccine in newly diagnosed glioma listed by TCRdb under 2021. These receptors have no identified antigens. Sample time point, as interpreted from the label and publication: week 5, during vaccination. A 20-mer mutant IDH1 peptide at 300 micrograms in Montanide made up each vaccine dose, which was injected subcutaneously together with topical imiquimod. The method was the immunoSEQ multiplex PCR assay. Here the immuneACCESS table is served through TCRdb, limited to in-frame sequences with V and J called. Missing clones are a known gap in these copies; in checked studies unresolved V genes cover under half, and the rest lacks a known reason. The sample table records around 38,000 clones; approximately 80% of these occur just once. In total, the top ten clones hold roughly 24% of the sample.

This specimen consisted of PBMCs, obtained from a glioma patient whose treatment included an IDH1 peptide vaccine. The receptors here all came from a man aged 30 to 39 with glioma.

This clone was observed a single time. Here the CDR3 reads CAWTGYSGASYNEQFF. The CDR3, as DNA: TGTGCCTGGACGGGTTATAGCGGGGCCTCCTACAATGAGCAGTTCTTC. The chain combines TRBV30 with TRBJ2-1, with 8 nucleotides matching TRBD2. Germline values: CDR1 GTSNPN, CDR2 SVGIG (reference sequence). This CDR3 spans 16 amino acids. V lost 4 bases, J lost 0 bases, and 8 bases stayed unmatched.

This clone was observed a single time. The chain links TRBV7-8 to TRBJ1-1; D might be TRBD1 (5 bases). Germline CDR1 reads SGHVS; CDR2 reads FQNEAQ. Trimming removed 1 base at V and 0 bases at J, with 9 bases between. The CDR3 is made up of 15 amino acids. This CDR3 is CASSLETGMNTEAFF. The CDR3, as DNA: TGTGCCAGCAGCTTAGAAACAGGCATGAACACTGAAGCTTTCTTT.

The chain is built from TRBV6-1 and TRBJ2-3; no definite D call. With 0 bases removed from V and 2 bases from J, the gap between germline ends came to 9 bases. The CDR3 loop spans 15 amino acids. Germline V gene data show CDR1 as MNHNS and CDR2 as SASEGT. The CDR3 region is CASSEALRDTDTQYF. The CDR3 nucleotides read TGTGCCAGCAGTGAAGCGCTAAGGGACACAGATACGCAGTATTTT.

This chain connects TRBV13 to TRBJ1-5; 9 bases align to TRBD1. The CDR3 extends over 15 amino acids. The trim removed 4 bases at V and 4 bases at J, leaving 5 bases unmatched. Looked up from germline, CDR1 is PRHDT and CDR2 is FYEKMQ (reference sequence). The CDR3 here is CASSSQQGANQPQHF. The CDR3, as DNA: TGTGCCAGCAGCTCGCAACAGGGGGCAAATCAGCCCCAGCATTTT.

This chain links TRBV18 with TRBJ2-7; D is unresolved. With 3 bases removed from V and 3 bases from J, the gap between germline ends came to 9 bases. From germline, CDR1 is KGHSH and CDR2 LQKENI. The CDR3 spans 13 residues. The CDR3: CASSPDGVYEQYF. CDR3 bases: TGTGCCAGCTCACCGGACGGAGTCTACGAGCAGTACTTC.

V gene TRBV4-1 combines with J gene TRBJ1-5; D call uncertain. Between the trimmed V and J ends, which lost 3 bases and 4 bases, there was a span of 7 bases. CDR1 and CDR2 (germline): MGHRA, YSYEKL. The CDR3 covers 13 residues. Here the CDR3 reads CASSHQLNQPQHF. DNA of the CDR3: TGCGCCAGCAGCCATCAGCTTAATCAGCCCCAGCATTTT.

The rearrangement joins TRBV19 to TRBJ1-1; D is uncertain. Between the trimmed V and J ends, which lost 3 bases and 6 bases, there was a span of 11 bases. CDR3 length: 13 amino acids. The germline V gene has CDR1 LNHDA and CDR2 SQIVND (reference sequence). The CDR3 protein is CASSMWFQAEAFF. The CDR3 region has the DNA TGTGCCAGTAGTATGTGGTTCCAGGCTGAAGCTTTCTTT.

The rearrangement joins TRBV29-1 to TRBJ1-5; D unclear. Trimming took 4 bases from V and 3 from J, leaving 19 bases between them. Germline CDR1 is SQVTM and CDR2 is ANQGSEA. The CDR3 contains 16 residues. As DNA, the CDR3 is TGCAGCGTTGCTGGAGACGGAATTCTTGACAATCAGCCCCAGCATTTT. Amino acids: CSVAGDGILDNQPQHF.

J is TRBJ2-7 and V is TRBV6-1; TRBD1 aligns across 11 bases. There are 15 residues in the CDR3. Germline assignment: CDR1 MNHNS and CDR2 SASEGT. Trimming at V came to 6 bases and at J to 2 bases, leaving 6 bases not matched to a gene. The CDR3 nucleotides read TGTGCCAGCAGGGACGGGACAGGGGGAGCCTACGAGCAGTACTTC. This gives the protein CASRDGTGGAYEQYF.

The rearrangement uses TRBV7-9 and TRBJ1-5, with 7 bases lining up with TRBD1. V trimming: 5 bases; J trimming: 4 bases; junction bases outside the gene matches: 8. This CDR3 is built from 15 residues. Germline values: CDR1 SEHNR, CDR2 FQNEAQ (reference sequence). CDR3 in DNA: TGTGCCAGCAGCCTTCAGGGGGGCCTTAATCAGCCCCAGCATTTT. Protein: CASSLQGGLNQPQHF.

Written as DNA, the CDR3 is TGTGCCAGTACCGATAATGGGGGCTACGAGCAGTACTTC. It specifies CASTDNGGYEQYF. J is TRBJ2-7 and V is TRBV19; the D call may be TRBD1 or TRBD2 (5 bases each). Per germline, CDR1 LNHDA and CDR2 SQIVND (reference sequence). CDR3 size: 13 residues. Trimming removed 7 bases from V and 3 bases from J, with 13 bases in between. Using reference TRBV19 and TRBJ2-7 for the parts outside the CDR3, the full variable domain is DGGITQSPKYLFRKEGQNVTLSCEQNLNHDAMYWYRQDPGQGLRLIYYSQIVNDFQKGDIAEGYSVSREKKESFPLTVTSAQKNPTAFYLCASTDNGGYEQYFGPGTRLTVT.

This clone was counted once. This chain links TRBV25-1 with TRBJ2-5; a possible D gene is TRBD2 (5 bases). Trimming shortened V by 2 bases and J by 6 bases, and 13 bases separated the two germline ends. CDR1 MGHDK and CDR2 SYGVNS come from the germline V gene. This CDR3 has 14 amino acids. The CDR3 coding sequence is TGTGCCAGCAGTGAAACGGGAATCCCGAAGACCCAGTACTTC. Translation gives CASSETGIPKTQYF.

The chain links TRBV7-8 to TRBJ2-3; D gene ambiguous. V was shortened by 7 bases and J by 6 bases, with 23 bases between the two germline ends. The CDR3 runs 16 residues. Germline V CDR1 and CDR2: SGHVS, FQNEAQ. CDR3 in amino acids: CASTIHRAPREDTQYF. CDR3 DNA: TGTGCCAGCACCATTCACCGGGCCCCCCGCGAGGATACGCAGTATTTT. Full variable domain (remainder filled in from reference TRBV7-8 and TRBJ2-3): GAGVSQSPRYKVAKRGQDVALRCDPISGHVSLFWYQQALGQGPEFLTYFQNEAQLDKSGLPSDRFFAERPEGSVSTLKIQRTQQEDSAVYLCASTIHRAPREDTQYFGPGTRLTVL.

The chain combines TRBV18 with TRBJ2-3, with TRBD1 matching 9 bases. The V gene end was trimmed by 4 bases and the J gene end by 1 base; junction bases not matched to a gene: 6. The V gene's germline CDR1 is KGHSH and CDR2 LQKENI. CDR3 size: 16 residues. The CDR3: CASSHVRDRGTDTQYF. The CDR3 bases are TGTGCCAGCTCACACGTCCGGGACAGGGGCACAGATACGCAGTATTTT.

The chain links TRBV28 to TRBJ2-1, with D uncertain. Between the trimmed V and J ends, which lost 5 bases and 7 bases, there was a span of 18 bases. The CDR3 runs to 15 residues. Germline V gene lookup returns CDR1 MDHEN and CDR2 SYDVKM. This chain's CDR3 is CASSVATHGTNEQFF. The DNA of the CDR3 is TGTGCCAGCAGTGTGGCTACCCACGGCACTAATGAGCAGTTCTTC. The full variable domain, with the rest looked up from reference TRBV28 and TRBJ2-1, is DVKVTQSSRYLVKRTGEKVFLECVQDMDHENMFWYRQDPGLGLRLIYFSYDVKMKEKGDIPEGYSVSREKKERFSLILESASTNQTSMYLCASSVATHGTNEQFFGPGTRLTVL.

The V call is TRBV5-1, the J call TRBJ2-3, with 7 bases matching TRBD1. With 4 bases clipped from V and 6 bases from J, the junction kept 8 bases outside the gene matches. The CDR3 contains 14 residues. The germline V gene encodes CDR1 SGHRS and CDR2 YFSETQ. DNA of the CDR3: TGCGCCAGCAGCCGGCAGGGGGTGGTTGATACGCAGTATTTT. Its protein is CASSRQGVVDTQYF.

The chain joins TRBV4-1 to TRBJ2-7; no clear D gene. Germline CDR1 and CDR2: MGHRA and YSYEKL. Between the trimmed V and J ends, which lost 1 base and 0 bases, there was a span of 19 bases. The CDR3 consists of 18 residues. The CDR3 loop reads CASSQVFVVSRSSYEQYF. The CDR3 DNA reads as TGCGCCAGCAGCCAAGTTTTCGTAGTTTCAAGGAGCTCCTACGAGCAGTACTTC.

This clone was seen a handful of times. V usage is TRBV4-1 and J usage is TRBJ1-1; D not resolved. CDR1 MGHRA and CDR2 YSYEKL come from the germline V gene. The V gene lost 2 bases and the J gene lost 3 bases, with 16 bases spanning the gap. The length of the CDR3 is 16 residues. This CDR3 reads CASSQRSAGGDTEAFF. CDR3 nucleotides: TGCGCCAGCAGCCAAAGATCGGCGGGAGGTGACACTGAAGCTTTCTTT.

The chain is built from TRBV2 and TRBJ2-7; 7 bases are shared with TRBD1. The CDR3 is 15 residues long. Germline lookup yields CDR1 SNHLY and CDR2 FYNNEI. V was pared by 4 bases and J by 0 bases, with 6 bases of the junction left unmatched. The DNA for the CDR3 is TGTGCCAGCAGTGCGAGGGACAGACTCTCCTACGAGCAGTACTTC. Residues: CASSARDRLSYEQYF. Combining the CDR3 with reference TRBV2 and TRBJ2-7 gives the whole variable domain EPEVTQTPSHQVTQMGQEVILRCVPISNHLYFYWYRQILGQKVEFLVSFYNNEISEKSEIFDDQFSVERPDGSNFTLKIRSTKLEDSAMYFCASSARDRLSYEQYFGPGTRLTVT.

This chain joins TRBV6-5 and TRBJ1-2, with a tentative D call TRBD1 (6 bases). CDR1 and CDR2 from the germline V gene are MNHEY and SVGAGI. This CDR3 region has 14 residues. V was shortened by 6 bases and J by 5 bases, with 16 bases between the two germline ends. CDR3 in amino acids: CASRRTATVYGYTF. In DNA, the CDR3 is TGTGCCAGCAGGAGGACAGCCACTGTATATGGCTACACCTTC.

The chain couples TRBV6-6 to TRBJ1-4, with D hard to call. Germline V CDR1 and CDR2: MNHNY, SVGAGI (reference sequence). There are 16 residues in the CDR3. V gave up 5 bases and J gave up 0 bases, with 13 bases separating them. The chain's CDR3 is CASSINQRSTNEKLFF. The CDR3 DNA reads TGTGCCAGCAGTATCAACCAGCGATCAACTAATGAAAAACTGTTTTTT.

CDR3 coding DNA: TGCGCCAGCAGTCAGACAGGGGTGGGGTTCTACGAGCAGTACTTC. It codes for CASSQTGVGFYEQYF. The rearrangement uses TRBV5-1 and TRBJ2-7; TRBD1 matches 8 bases. Germline V gives CDR1 SGHRS, CDR2 YFSETQ. The CDR3 has 15 amino acids. Trimming took 5 bases from V and 3 from J; bases not matched to a gene: 10.

This clone was seen only a few times. This chain joins TRBV30 and TRBJ1-5; D is unclear. Germline V CDR1 and CDR2: GTSNPN, SVGIG (reference sequence). The CDR3 sequence is 13 residues long. V was cut by 4 bases and J by 3 bases, with 10 bases left in between. DNA for the CDR3: TGTGCCTGGAATGACGGAGACAATCAGCCCCAGCATTTT. This translates into CAWNDGDNQPQHF.